This paragraph covers one TCR beta chain sequence. Antigen: not known. The donors belonged to the approximately 120-subject validation cohort, separate from the roughly 700-subject first cohort. Assay used: immunoSEQ multiplex PCR; TCRdb lists only in-frame clones, some missing. The table shows roughly 130,000 clones, with roughly 89% occurring only once. Germline V lookup: CDR1 MNHNY, CDR2 SVGAGI (reference sequence). V lost 3 bases and J 10 bases, leaving 9 bases between the germline ends. The CDR3 loop spans 12 amino acids. The record originates from a study of cytomegalovirus exposure and HLA in healthy donors. General study findings and limits: The finding came from a later analysis; first-cohort TCR clusters tended to co-occur in the 130 or so validation repertoires. The authors listed 164 TCR beta chains as cytomegalovirus-associated. Three chains linked to CMV were shown in vitro to be specific for CMV antigens.

The V call is TRBV6-6, the J call TRBJ1-4, with D unresolved. The sequencing input was PBMCs. The sequence derives from a man aged 30-40 years in good health and CMV-seronegative. The CDR3 bases are TGTGCCAGCAGTTATGAGTTTGGAAAACTGTTTTTT. Residues: CASSYEFGKLFF.